This TCR beta chain was found in a study of identical twins (dated by TCRdb to about 2016). Background on the whole study: To test whether fetal clonotypes persist, this study deep-sequenced TCR alpha and beta repertoires from monozygotic twins, from unrelated adults of various ages, and from cord blood. Replicate twin experiments were performed at different times using different library preparation protocols to rule out contamination.

What the work shows at the level of the full study, not this receptor alone: Excess twin sharing in beta out-of-frame sequences was weaker because fewer shared sequences lowered the signal-to-noise ratio. Compared with coincidental sharing between unrelated individuals, out-of-frame TCR alpha sequences shared between twins showed an excess of sequences with low generation probability. Abundant cord blood beta clonotypes had fewer insertions, young adult naive repertoires showed a similar but weaker trend, and memory repertoires showed no such trend. Zero-insertion analyses could be partly confounded by invariant T cells such as MAIT and iNKT, although diverse VJ usage argued against such confounding for most clonotypes. In monozygotic twins, recombination models systematically underestimated out-of-frame TCR alpha sharing, but the models matched the sharing seen between unrelated individuals. Because the same donors could not be followed over many years, the conclusions depended on cross-sectional statistical analysis.

Reading from cysteine to phenylalanine, the CDR3 counts 11 amino acids. Just the 33-base CDR3 DNA is kept, in frame starting at base 1. Trimming removed 6 bases from V and 9 bases from J, leaving 12 bases between the germline ends. Reading the germline V gene (reference sequence) gives CDR1 DFQATT and CDR2 SNEGSKA. Library generation was performed with 5' RACE. Reads for this sample came from an Illumina HiSeq 2000. A universal primer binding site was added through template switching, and the final cDNA carried a unique molecular identifier so that TCR cDNA molecules could be counted accurately. First-strand cDNA for TCR alpha and beta chains was synthesized from specific primers in the conserved constant-segment region. Each cDNA library was double barcoded, with a SMART-Mk sample barcode plus Illumina barcodes, to control for contamination. Two successive PCR steps introduced TruSeq adapter sequences along with Illumina sample barcodes. Sequencing of the TCR alpha and beta cDNA libraries was done on the Illumina HiSeq platform using custom primers. The original pipeline was this. Raw reads were processed with MiGEC to extract unique molecular identifiers, and MiXCR was used to determine CDR3 positions. Recombination models were inferred per individual with the repgenHMM and IGoR tools using an EM algorithm. Shared clonotype analysis was performed with the tcR package in R, normalizing sharing by the product of cloneset sizes. Out-of-frame nonproductive sequences were analyzed to study raw recombination free of thymic and clonal selection effects. TCRdb applied fastp at Q25 and MiXCR to the public reads, then kept only in-frame beta chains. Every entry covers one CDR3 protein and lists the most common genes and DNA from its rows. These V and J calls rely on TCRdb rather than the paper's analysis. This sample comprises about 530,000 distinct CDR3 sequences, approximately 20% of them detected only once. Of the sample, approximately 0.5% is held by the ten largest clones.

Regarding this clonotype: The antigen this receptor binds is unknown. No base-level quality is on record; no much larger clone is a single base apart.

All donors were healthy Caucasians. The twin cohort consisted of three pairs of female monozygotic twins, all aged roughly 18 to 30 years. Positive isolation kits from Invitrogen were used to isolate CD4+ and CD8+ T cell populations. These data also featured in a second study, about yellow fever vaccine responses in identical twins. As that second paper reports: The authors reported that the T cell response to vaccination in identical twins appeared partly convergent and partly personalized. Focusing on identical twins, the study followed the T cell clones that responded to the vaccine, and did so with precision.

This TCR came from a woman younger than 30 in good health. The sequence is built from TRBV20-1 and TRBJ2-1; the D match is possibly TRBD1 or TRBD2, with 5 bases aligned in each. Material: CD4+ T cells sorted from blood. Here the CDR3 is given as CSAAGGGEQFF. The DNA sequence is TGCAGTGCCGCAGGTGGGGGTGAGCAGTTCTTC.